These 2 T cell receptor beta chains share one sample of origin, sequenced in a study of blood T cell repertoires in COVID-19. This table comes from immunoSEQ multiplex PCR, and its TCRdb copy is limited to in-frame clones, with some not included. The repertoire holds 40,000 to 50,000 clones, with around 79% as singletons. The sequenced sample was peripheral blood. These receptors were collected from a man in his sixties or seventies with acute or convalescent COVID-19.

There are a few counts of this clone. This rearrangement joins TRBV30 to TRBJ1-4; no definite D call. Per germline, CDR1 GTSNPN and CDR2 SVGIG (reference sequence). Trimming stripped 2 bases from V and 8 bases from J, with 6 bases between. This CDR3 spans 11 amino acids. The CDR3 nucleotides read TGTGCCTGGAGTATCCGGGAAAAACTGTTTTTT. This gives the protein CAWSIREKLFF.

The chain uses TRBV5-4 and TRBJ2-2; maybe TRBD1 (5 bases). Trimming pared 1 base from V and 4 bases from J, leaving 8 bases between. There are 14 residues in the CDR3. Germline V gene lookup returns CDR1 SGHNT and CDR2 YYREEE (reference sequence). The CDR3 DNA reads as TGTGCCAGCAGCTTGCAGGGTGGCACCGGGGAGCTGTTTTTT. Translating gives CASSLQGGTGELFF.